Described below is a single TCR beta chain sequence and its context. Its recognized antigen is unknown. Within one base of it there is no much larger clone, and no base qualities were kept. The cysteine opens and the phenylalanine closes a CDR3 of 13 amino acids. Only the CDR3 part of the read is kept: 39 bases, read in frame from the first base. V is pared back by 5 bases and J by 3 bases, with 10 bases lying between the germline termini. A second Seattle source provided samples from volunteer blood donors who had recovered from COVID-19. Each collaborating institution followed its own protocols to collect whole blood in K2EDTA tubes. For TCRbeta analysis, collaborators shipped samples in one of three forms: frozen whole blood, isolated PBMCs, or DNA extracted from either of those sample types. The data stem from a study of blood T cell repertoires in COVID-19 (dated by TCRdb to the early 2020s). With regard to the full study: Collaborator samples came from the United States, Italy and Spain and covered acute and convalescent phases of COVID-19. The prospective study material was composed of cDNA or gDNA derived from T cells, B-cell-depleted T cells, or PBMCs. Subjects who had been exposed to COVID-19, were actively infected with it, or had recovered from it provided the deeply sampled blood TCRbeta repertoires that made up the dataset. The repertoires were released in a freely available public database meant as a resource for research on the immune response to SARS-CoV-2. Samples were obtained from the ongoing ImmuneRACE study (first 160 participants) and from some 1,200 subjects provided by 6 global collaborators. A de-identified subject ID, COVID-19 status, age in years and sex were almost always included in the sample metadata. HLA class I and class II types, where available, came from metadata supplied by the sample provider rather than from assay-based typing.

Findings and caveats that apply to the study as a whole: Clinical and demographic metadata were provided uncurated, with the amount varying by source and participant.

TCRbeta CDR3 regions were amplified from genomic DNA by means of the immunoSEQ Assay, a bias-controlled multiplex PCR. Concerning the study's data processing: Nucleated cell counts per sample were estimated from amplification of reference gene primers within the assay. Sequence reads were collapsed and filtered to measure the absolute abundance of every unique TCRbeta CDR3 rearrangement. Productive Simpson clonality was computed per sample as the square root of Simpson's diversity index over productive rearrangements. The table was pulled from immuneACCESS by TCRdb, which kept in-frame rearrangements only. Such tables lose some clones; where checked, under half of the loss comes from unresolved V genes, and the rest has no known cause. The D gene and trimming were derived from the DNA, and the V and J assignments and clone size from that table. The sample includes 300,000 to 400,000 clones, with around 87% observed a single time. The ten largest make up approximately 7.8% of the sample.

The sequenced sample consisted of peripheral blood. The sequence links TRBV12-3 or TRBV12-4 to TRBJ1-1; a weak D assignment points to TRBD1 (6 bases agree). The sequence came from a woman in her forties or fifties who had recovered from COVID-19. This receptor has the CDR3 CASSPGGYTEAFF. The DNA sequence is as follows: TGTGCCAGCAGTCCGGGGGGCTACACTGAAGCTTTCTTT.